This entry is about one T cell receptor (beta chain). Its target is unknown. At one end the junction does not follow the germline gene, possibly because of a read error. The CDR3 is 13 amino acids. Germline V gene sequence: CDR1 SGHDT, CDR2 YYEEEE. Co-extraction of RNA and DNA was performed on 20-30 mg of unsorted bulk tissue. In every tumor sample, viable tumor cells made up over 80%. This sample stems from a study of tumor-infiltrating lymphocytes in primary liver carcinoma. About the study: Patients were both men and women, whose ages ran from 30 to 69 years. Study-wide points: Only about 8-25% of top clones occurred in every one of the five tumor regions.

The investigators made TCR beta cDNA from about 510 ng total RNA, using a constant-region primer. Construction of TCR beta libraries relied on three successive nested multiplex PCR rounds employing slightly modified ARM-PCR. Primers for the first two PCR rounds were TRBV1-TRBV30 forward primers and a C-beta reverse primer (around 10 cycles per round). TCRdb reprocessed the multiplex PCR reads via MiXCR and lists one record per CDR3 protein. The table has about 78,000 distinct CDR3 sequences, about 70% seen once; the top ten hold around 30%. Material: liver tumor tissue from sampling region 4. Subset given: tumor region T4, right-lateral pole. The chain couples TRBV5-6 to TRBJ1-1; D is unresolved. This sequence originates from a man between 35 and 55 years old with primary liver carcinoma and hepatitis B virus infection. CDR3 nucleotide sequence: TGTGCCAGCAGCTTGTACTATAACACTGAAGCTATCTTT. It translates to CASSLYYNTEAIF.